Listed below are T cell receptor beta chains from one sample, sequenced in a study of T cell changes during pregnancy in multiple sclerosis. The repertoire was sequenced with immunoSEQ multiplex PCR; TCRdb's copy has only in-frame clones and lacks some. The table records around 45,000 clones, 85% to 95% of them present only once. The sequenced sample was CD4+ T cells from peripheral blood mononuclear cells, obtained in the third trimester of pregnancy. These receptors all come from a female donor with multiple sclerosis, enrolled in a pregnancy study. Both conserved end residues are part of each CDR3. The order of the fields is clone size, V gene, CDR3 protein. A clone size is listed for some rows: how often the clone was seen (once, few, many), or a class if it is expanded.

few | TRBV4-1 | CASSQDGGGNTEAFF
- | TRBV2 | CASSVFWGPGELFF
- | TRBV27 | CASSPRELAARQTQYF
- | TRBV19 | CASTLTGENTKAFF
- | TRBV19 | CASSISPDRVNFYGYTF
- | TRBV6-7 | CASSYSTQGTNEQFF
- | TRBV7-3 | CASSFGQGATDTQYF
- | TRBV2 | CASSGGPGQKNYGYTF
- | TRBV27 | CASSLREFTNNEQFF
- | TRBV5-4 | CASSFKFFTRALKDSPLHF
- | TRBV5-6 | CASSDRQGDGYTF
- | TRBV6-1 | CASSEVGQGRNSPLHF
- | TRBV19 | CASSTNGQASYEQYF
once | TRBV11-2 | CASSQGARNTEAFF
- | TRBV6-6 | CASSYRQGAGGYTF
- | TRBV7-9 | CASSQRLAGLTGELFF
- | TRBV9 | CASSVDSGIYNEQFF
- | TRBV7-2 | CASSFGSLQETQYF
few | TRBV9 | CASSVGLAGGETQYF
- | TRBV27 | CASRLGAQGIGQPQHF
few | TRBV5-6 | CASSRGGASLTRPYNEQFF
- | TRBV18 | CASSPDRKNTEAFF
- | TRBV10-3 | CAIRGVGAEALEQFF
- | TRBV7-9 | CASSLIALETQYF
- | TRBV19 | CASSLALPTDGYTF
- | TRBV9 | CASTVGLATYNEQFF
- | TRBV5-6 | CASSLGESSYNEQFF
- | TRBV30 | CAWSVRQGYEQYF
- | TRBV5-4 | CASRSGLGNTGELFF
once | TRBV18 | CASSQEQGETQYF
once | TRBV29-1 | CSVERDRGYEQYF
once | TRBV7-2 | CASSLRDYYNEQFF
- | TRBV9 | CASSPLTGGTEAFF